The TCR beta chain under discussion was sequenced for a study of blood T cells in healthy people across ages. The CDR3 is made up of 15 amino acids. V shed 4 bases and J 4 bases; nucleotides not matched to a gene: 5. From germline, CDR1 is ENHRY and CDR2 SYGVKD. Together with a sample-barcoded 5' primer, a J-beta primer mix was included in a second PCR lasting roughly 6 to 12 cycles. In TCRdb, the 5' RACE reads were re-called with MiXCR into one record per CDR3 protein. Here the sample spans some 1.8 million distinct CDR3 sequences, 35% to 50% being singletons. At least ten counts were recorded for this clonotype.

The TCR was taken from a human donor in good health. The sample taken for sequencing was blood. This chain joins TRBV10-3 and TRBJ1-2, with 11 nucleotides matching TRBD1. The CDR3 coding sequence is TGTGCCATCAGTGCGACGGACAGGGGGCCCTATGGCTACACCTTC. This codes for CAISATDRGPYGYTF.